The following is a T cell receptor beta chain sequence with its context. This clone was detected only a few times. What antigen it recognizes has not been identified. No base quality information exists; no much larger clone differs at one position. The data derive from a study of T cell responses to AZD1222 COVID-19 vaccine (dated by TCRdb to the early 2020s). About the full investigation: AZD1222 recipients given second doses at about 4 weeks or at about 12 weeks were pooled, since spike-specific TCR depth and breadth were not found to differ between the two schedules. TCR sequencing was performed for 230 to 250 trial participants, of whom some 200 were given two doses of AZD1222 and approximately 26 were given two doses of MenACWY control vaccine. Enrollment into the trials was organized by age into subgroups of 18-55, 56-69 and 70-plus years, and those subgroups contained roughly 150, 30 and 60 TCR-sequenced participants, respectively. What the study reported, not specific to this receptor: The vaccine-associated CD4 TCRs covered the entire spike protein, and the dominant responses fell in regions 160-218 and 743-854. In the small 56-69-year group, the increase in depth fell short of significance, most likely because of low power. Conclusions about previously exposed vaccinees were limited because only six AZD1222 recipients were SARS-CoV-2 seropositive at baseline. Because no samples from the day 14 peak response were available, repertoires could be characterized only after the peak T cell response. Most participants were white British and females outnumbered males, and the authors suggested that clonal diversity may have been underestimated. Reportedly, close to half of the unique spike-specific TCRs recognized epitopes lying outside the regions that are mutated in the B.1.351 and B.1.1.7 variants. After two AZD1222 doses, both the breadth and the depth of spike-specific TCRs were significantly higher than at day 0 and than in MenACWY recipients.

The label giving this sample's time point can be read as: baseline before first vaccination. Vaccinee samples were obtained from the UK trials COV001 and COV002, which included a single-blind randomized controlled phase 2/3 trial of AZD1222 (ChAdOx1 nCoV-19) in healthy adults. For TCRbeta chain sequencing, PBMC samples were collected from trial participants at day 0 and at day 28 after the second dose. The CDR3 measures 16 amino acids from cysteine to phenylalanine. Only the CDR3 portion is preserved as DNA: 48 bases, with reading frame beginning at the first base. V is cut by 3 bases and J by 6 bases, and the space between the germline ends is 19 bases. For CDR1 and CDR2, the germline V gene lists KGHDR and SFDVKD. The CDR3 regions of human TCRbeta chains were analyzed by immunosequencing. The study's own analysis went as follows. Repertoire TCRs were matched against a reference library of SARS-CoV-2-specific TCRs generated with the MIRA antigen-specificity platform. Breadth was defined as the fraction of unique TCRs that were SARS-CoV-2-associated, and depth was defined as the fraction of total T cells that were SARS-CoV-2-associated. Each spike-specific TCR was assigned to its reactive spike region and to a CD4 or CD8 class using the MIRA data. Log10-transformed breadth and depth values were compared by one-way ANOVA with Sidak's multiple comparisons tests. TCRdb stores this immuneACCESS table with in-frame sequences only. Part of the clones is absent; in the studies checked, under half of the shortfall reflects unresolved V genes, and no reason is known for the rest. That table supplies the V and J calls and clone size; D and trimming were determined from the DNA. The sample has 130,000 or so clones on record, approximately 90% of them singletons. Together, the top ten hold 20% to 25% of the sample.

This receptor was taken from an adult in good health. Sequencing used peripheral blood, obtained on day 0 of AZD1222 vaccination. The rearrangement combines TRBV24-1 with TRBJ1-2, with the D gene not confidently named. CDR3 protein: CATSDPLAPGVNGYTF. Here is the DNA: TGTGCCACCAGTGATCCCCTGGCGCCCGGGGTGAATGGCTACACCTTC.